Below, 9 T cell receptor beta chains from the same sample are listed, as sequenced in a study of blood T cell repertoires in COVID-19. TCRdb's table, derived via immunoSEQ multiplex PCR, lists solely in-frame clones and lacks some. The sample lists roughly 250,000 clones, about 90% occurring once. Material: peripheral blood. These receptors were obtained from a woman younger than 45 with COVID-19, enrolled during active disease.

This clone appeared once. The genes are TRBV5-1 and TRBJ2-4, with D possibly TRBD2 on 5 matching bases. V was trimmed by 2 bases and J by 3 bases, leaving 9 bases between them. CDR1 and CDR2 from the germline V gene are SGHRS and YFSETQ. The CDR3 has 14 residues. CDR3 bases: TGCGCCAGCAGCTTCGGGGTCAGCAAAAACATTCAGTACTTC. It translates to CASSFGVSKNIQYF.

CDR3 sequence: CASRERVRNTIYF. The CDR3 DNA follows: TGTGCCAGCAGAGAGCGTGTTCGGAACACCATATATTTT. The chain employs TRBV12-3 or TRBV12-4 and TRBJ1-3; no definite D call. The CDR3 length is 13 residues. V shed 6 bases and J shed 7 bases, with 13 bases lying between them.

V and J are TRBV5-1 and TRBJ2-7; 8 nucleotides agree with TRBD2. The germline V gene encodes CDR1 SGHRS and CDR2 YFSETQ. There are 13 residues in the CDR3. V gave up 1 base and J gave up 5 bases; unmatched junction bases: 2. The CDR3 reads CASSLNGGDEQYF. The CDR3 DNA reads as TGCGCCAGCAGCTTGAACGGGGGGGACGAGCAGTACTTC.

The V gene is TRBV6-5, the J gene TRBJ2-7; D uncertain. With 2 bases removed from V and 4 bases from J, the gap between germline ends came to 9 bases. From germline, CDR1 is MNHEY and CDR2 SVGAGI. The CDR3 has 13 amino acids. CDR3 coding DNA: TGTGCCAGCAGTTACACGACATCGTACGAGCAGTACTTC. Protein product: CASSYTTSYEQYF.

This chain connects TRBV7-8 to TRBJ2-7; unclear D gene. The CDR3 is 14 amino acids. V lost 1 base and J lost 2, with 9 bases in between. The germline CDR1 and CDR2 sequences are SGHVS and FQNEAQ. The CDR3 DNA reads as TGTGCCAGCAGCTTAGGAGCGACTCCCTACGAGCAGTACTTC. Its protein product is CASSLGATPYEQYF.

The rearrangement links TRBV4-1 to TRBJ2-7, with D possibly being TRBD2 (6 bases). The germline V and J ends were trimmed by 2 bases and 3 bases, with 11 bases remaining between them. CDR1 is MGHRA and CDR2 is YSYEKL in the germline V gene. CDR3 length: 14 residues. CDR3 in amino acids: CASSQSWGVYEQYF. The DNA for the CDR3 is TGCGCCAGCAGCCAATCCTGGGGGGTCTACGAGCAGTACTTC.

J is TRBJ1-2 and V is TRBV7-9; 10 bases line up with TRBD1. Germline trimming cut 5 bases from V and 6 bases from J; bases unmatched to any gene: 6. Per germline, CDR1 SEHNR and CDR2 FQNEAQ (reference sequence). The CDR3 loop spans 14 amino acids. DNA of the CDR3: TGTGCCAGCAGCCTGACAGGGGGCCTGCATGGCTACACCTTC. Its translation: CASSLTGGLHGYTF.

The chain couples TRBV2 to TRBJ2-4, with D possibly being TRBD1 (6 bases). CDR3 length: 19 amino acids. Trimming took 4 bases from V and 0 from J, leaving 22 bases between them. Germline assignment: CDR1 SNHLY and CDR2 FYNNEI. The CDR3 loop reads CASSASGTSSDLAKNIQYF. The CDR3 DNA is TGTGCCAGCAGTGCCTCCGGGACAAGTTCTGACCTAGCCAAAAACATTCAGTACTTC.

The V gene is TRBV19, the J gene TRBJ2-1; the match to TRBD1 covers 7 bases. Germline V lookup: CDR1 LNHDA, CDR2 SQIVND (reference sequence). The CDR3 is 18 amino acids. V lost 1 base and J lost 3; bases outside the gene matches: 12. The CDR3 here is CASSIVSPSQGVYNEQFF. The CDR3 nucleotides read TGTGCCAGTAGTATAGTATCCCCTAGTCAGGGGGTCTACAATGAGCAGTTCTTC.